The 26 T cell receptor beta chains below come from one sample, sequenced in a study of blood T cell repertoires in COVID-19. Data came from immunoSEQ multiplex PCR; TCRdb stores just in-frame clones and leaves some out. The sample has approximately 230,000 clones, 88% seen once; the top ten hold around 6.5%. Sample: peripheral blood. Every receptor here comes from a woman in her twenties or thirties with COVID-19, enrolled during active disease.

This rearrangement joins TRBV11-2 to TRBJ2-5; D uncertain. This CDR3 has 11 amino acids. V was clipped by 5 bases and J by 4 bases, with 5 bases between them. Germline V lookup: CDR1 SGHAT, CDR2 FQNNGV. In DNA form, the CDR3 reads TGTGCCAGCAGCCGAGGAGAGACCCAGTACTTC. Protein: CASSRGETQYF. Full variable domain (outside the CDR3, taken from reference TRBV11-2 and TRBJ2-5): EAGVAQSPRYKIIEKRQSVAFWCNPISGHATLYWYQQILGQGPKLLIQFQNNGVVDDSQLPKDRFSAERLKGVDSTLKIQPAKLEDSAVYLCASSRGETQYFGPGTRLLVL.

This chain joins TRBV6-2 or TRBV6-3 and TRBJ2-3, with 11 bases that match TRBD2. The CDR3 consists of 19 residues. Germline CDR1 is MNHEY and CDR2 is SVGEGT. Trimming cost V 2 bases and J 1 base; bases outside gene matches: 11. Here the CDR3 DNA reads TGTGCCAGCAGTTACCTTTCGGCTAGCGGGGGGCCTCGCACAGATACGCAGTATTTT. It is translated as CASSYLSASGGPRTDTQYF.

The chain links TRBV12-5 to TRBJ1-2; D perhaps matches TRBD1 (6 bases). Deletions cut 3 bases from V and 13 bases from J, with 18 bases between. CDR1 and CDR2 from the germline V gene are LGHNT and FRNRAP. The CDR3 is 13 residues long. CDR3 sequence (DNA): TGTGCTAGTGGTTTTGACCCTCAGGGGCCCCTCACCTTC. Translation: CASGFDPQGPLTF.

V and J are TRBV6-2 or TRBV6-3 and TRBJ2-7; 8 bases match TRBD2. This CDR3 region has 16 residues. J was trimmed by 6 bases and V by 5 bases; bases with no gene match: 15. Germline CDR1 and CDR2: MNHEY and SVGEGT. For the CDR3, the DNA is TGTGCCAGCAGTATGGCCTCGGCGGGGGGTGAGAGCGAGCAGTACTTC. It specifies CASSMASAGGESEQYF.

This rearrangement joins TRBV20-1 to TRBJ1-5; D unresolved. From germline, CDR1 is DFQATT and CDR2 SNEGSKA (reference sequence). This CDR3 spans 14 amino acids. The V and J ends lost 3 bases and 6 bases respectively, with 15 bases between them. CDR3 residues: CSASSGGSGQPQHF. Written as DNA, the CDR3 is TGCAGTGCTAGTTCGGGAGGGTCCGGTCAGCCCCAGCATTTT.

This sequence joins TRBV28 and TRBJ2-1; 12 nucleotides match TRBD2. The V gene's germline CDR1 is MDHEN and CDR2 SYDVKM. The V gene end was trimmed by 6 bases and the J gene end by 3 bases; junction bases not matched to a gene: 12. This CDR3 has 18 amino acids. CDR3 loop: CASSPELAGGPRYNEQFF. CDR3 coding DNA: TGTGCCAGCAGCCCCGAGCTAGCGGGGGGGCCCCGCTACAATGAGCAGTTCTTC. The variable domain in full, with the rest retrieved from reference TRBV28 and TRBJ2-1, is DVKVTQSSRYLVKRTGEKVFLECVQDMDHENMFWYRQDPGLGLRLIYFSYDVKMKEKGDIPEGYSVSREKKERFSLILESASTNQTSMYLCASSPELAGGPRYNEQFFGPGTRLTVL.

V usage is TRBV19 and J usage is TRBJ2-5, with D maybe TRBD1 (6 bases). CDR3 size: 13 residues. V was clipped by 10 bases and J by 5 bases, with 17 bases between them. The germline V gene has CDR1 LNHDA and CDR2 SQIVND (reference sequence). The CDR3 sequence: CATRRGQFETQYF. The CDR3 coding sequence is TGTGCCACCCGACGCGGACAGTTTGAGACCCAGTACTTC. The whole variable domain, remainder taken from reference TRBV19 and TRBJ2-5, is DGGITQSPKYLFRKEGQNVTLSCEQNLNHDAMYWYRQDPGQGLRLIYYSQIVNDFQKGDIAEGYSVSREKKESFPLTVTSAQKNPTAFYLCATRRGQFETQYFGPGTRLLVL.

V and J are TRBV6-2 or TRBV6-3 and TRBJ2-5; TRBD1 might be the D (6 bases). Deletions cut 0 bases from V and 5 bases from J, with 10 bases between. The germline gives CDR1 MNHEY, CDR2 SVGEGT. This CDR3 comprises 14 residues. The CDR3: CASSYSWQGETQYF. The CDR3 DNA reads as TGTGCCAGCAGTTACTCGTGGCAGGGGGAGACCCAGTACTTC.

This clone came up once. V usage is TRBV11-2 and J usage is TRBJ1-1; unclear D gene. The V gene lost 1 base and the J gene lost 11 bases, with 17 bases spanning the gap. Germline values: CDR1 SGHAT, CDR2 FQNNGV. The CDR3 runs to 14 residues. The CDR3 is CASSLVGRRAVAFF. The CDR3, as DNA: TGTGCCAGCAGCTTAGTTGGGCGGCGGGCAGTTGCTTTCTTT.

The chain carries TRBV29-1 and TRBJ1-1; D unresolved. From germline, CDR1 is SQVTM and CDR2 ANQGSEA. The CDR3 covers 13 residues. V lost 3 bases to trimming and J lost 5 bases, with 13 bases between them. In DNA form, the CDR3 reads TGCAGCGTTGAGTCCGCTGCGGGGACTGAAGCTTTCTTT. Protein product: CSVESAAGTEAFF.

The chain uses TRBV6-2 or TRBV6-3 and TRBJ1-1, with TRBD1 identical over 8 bases. Germline V gene data show CDR1 as MNHEY and CDR2 as SVGEGT. V lost 3 bases, J lost 0 bases, and 12 bases stayed unmatched. The CDR3 sequence is 18 residues long. The CDR3 DNA reads as TGTGCCAGCAGTTATCGGCGGACAGGGAATATTATGAACACTGAAGCTTTCTTT. Its protein is CASSYRRTGNIMNTEAFF.

V is TRBV2 and J is TRBJ1-2; D might be TRBD1 (6 bases). This CDR3 has 14 amino acids. CDR1 and CDR2 from the germline V gene are SNHLY and FYNNEI. V was pared by 3 bases and J by 2 bases, with 10 bases between. Here the CDR3 reads CASSEGAANYGYTF. CDR3 nucleotides: TGTGCCAGCAGTGAGGGGGCAGCAAACTATGGCTACACCTTC.

This chain joins TRBV15 and TRBJ1-5; a possible D gene is TRBD1 (5 bases). Germline lookup yields CDR1 LNHNV and CDR2 YYDKDF (reference sequence). Trimming took 0 bases from V and 7 from J, leaving 7 bases between them. The CDR3 length is 13 residues. CDR3 bases: TGTGCCACCAGCAGAGATAGGGGACAGCCCCAGCATTTT. Translating gives CATSRDRGQPQHF.

The chain employs TRBV2 and TRBJ2-3, with 7 bases that match TRBD2. With V trimmed by 4 bases and J by 3 bases, 4 bases remained unmatched. The CDR3 is 14 amino acids. Germline CDR1 is SNHLY and CDR2 is FYNNEI. The CDR3 DNA follows: TGTGCCAGCAGTGGGGAGGGGCGGACAGATACGCAGTATTTT. Translated: CASSGEGRTDTQYF.

The chain has TRBV5-1 and TRBJ1-1; perhaps TRBD1 as D (5 bases). Germline V gene lookup returns CDR1 SGHRS and CDR2 YFSETQ. Trimming stripped 4 bases from V and 3 bases from J, with 10 bases between. This CDR3 comprises 13 residues. CDR3: CASSRQGDTEAFF. CDR3 nucleotide sequence: TGCGCCAGCAGCCGCCAAGGGGACACTGAAGCTTTCTTT.

The chain carries TRBV7-8 and TRBJ1-3; TRBD1 matches at 9 bases. In germline, CDR1 is SGHVS, CDR2 FQNEAQ. The CDR3 is 18 residues long. Unmatched junction bases numbered 17, after V lost 7 bases and J lost 4 bases. The CDR3 reads CASTSTGTGFTGGNTIYF. Here the CDR3 DNA reads TGTGCCAGCACCTCGACCGGGACAGGGTTTACGGGGGGAAACACCATATATTTT.

The rearrangement links TRBV10-3 to TRBJ2-2, with 7 bases that match TRBD2. V lost 9 bases to trimming and J lost 3 bases; unmatched junction nucleotides: 7. Germline V CDR1 and CDR2: ENHRY, SYGVKD. The CDR3 has 14 amino acids. The CDR3 region has the DNA TGTGCCATTAGCCAGAGCGGGGACACCGGGGAGCTGTTTTTT. This sequence encodes CAISQSGDTGELFF.

The rearrangement uses TRBV5-1 and TRBJ1-4, with 9 bases aligning to TRBD1. Trimming at V came to 3 bases and at J to 4 bases, leaving 1 base not matched to a gene. CDR3 size: 14 residues. Germline-derived CDR1 and CDR2 are SGHRS and YFSETQ. The CDR3 DNA reads as TGCGCCAGCAGCTCGACAGGGGGTAATGAAAAACTGTTTTTT. Protein product: CASSSTGGNEKLFF.

The chain uses TRBV28 and TRBJ2-5; the match to TRBD2 covers 13 bases. Per the germline V gene, CDR1 is MDHEN and CDR2 is SYDVKM. CDR3 length: 15 residues. The trim removed 5 bases at V and 4 bases at J, leaving 4 bases unmatched. CDR3 DNA sequence: TGTGCCAGCAGTAGGACTAGCGGGAGAGTAGAGACCCAGTACTTC. Translated, it gives CASSRTSGRVETQYF.

This clone was seen only once. V and J are TRBV6-1 and TRBJ2-2; the match to TRBD2 covers 10 bases. CDR1 and CDR2 from the germline V gene are MNHNS and SASEGT. The trim removed 1 base at V and 4 bases at J, leaving 9 bases unmatched. CDR3 size: 18 residues. The CDR3 is CASSEVFWLAGVTGELFF. Written as DNA, the CDR3 is TGTGCCAGCAGTGAAGTATTTTGGCTAGCGGGAGTCACCGGGGAGCTGTTTTTT.

The gene calls are TRBV11-2 and TRBJ1-5; D not certain. The CDR3 spans 13 residues. V lost 5 bases and J lost 9, with 14 bases in between. The germline V gene encodes CDR1 SGHAT and CDR2 FQNNGV. CDR3 nucleotides: TGTGCCAGCAGCACCGATAACGCCGGGCCCCAGCATTTT. Translation: CASSTDNAGPQHF.

This chain joins TRBV11-2 and TRBJ1-1; D call uncertain. V gave up 0 bases and J gave up 1 base, with 12 bases separating them. This CDR3 region has 16 residues. Germline CDR1 and CDR2: SGHAT and FQNNGV. Here the CDR3 reads CASSLDGGLPNTEAFF. The CDR3 DNA sequence: TGTGCCAGCAGCTTAGACGGCGGACTGCCGAACACTGAAGCTTTCTTT.

The V call is TRBV15, the J call TRBJ2-6; 7 bases align to TRBD1. The CDR3 runs 18 residues. In germline, CDR1 is LNHNV, CDR2 YYDKDF (reference sequence). V was pared by 4 bases and J by 2 bases, with 11 bases of the junction left unmatched. CDR3: CATSNPDRHRAGANVLTF. CDR3 in DNA: TGTGCCACCAGCAACCCGGACAGGCATCGGGCTGGGGCCAACGTCCTGACTTTC.

The CDR3 loop is CASSALQGRIANYGYTF. CDR3 nucleotides: TGTGCCAGCAGTGCGCTACAGGGACGGATAGCTAACTATGGCTACACCTTC. The chain is built from TRBV6-1 and TRBJ1-2; D may be TRBD1 (6 bases). V lost 4 bases and J 0 bases, leaving 18 bases between the germline ends. The germline CDR1 and CDR2 sequences are MNHNS and SASEGT. The CDR3 contains 17 residues.

CDR3 protein: CASNRLAGGQETQYF. CDR3 coding DNA: TGTGCCAGCAATAGACTAGCGGGGGGGCAAGAGACCCAGTACTTC. This chain joins TRBV2 and TRBJ2-5; TRBD2 aligns across 14 bases. The CDR3 length is 15 residues. CDR1 is SNHLY, CDR2 FYNNEI, per germline. V was clipped by 7 bases and J by 2 bases; unmatched bases: 3.

The chain recombines TRBV4-3 with TRBJ2-2; no clear D gene. V was trimmed by 3 bases and J by 6 bases, leaving 11 bases between them. The CDR3 consists of 14 residues. The germline V gene has CDR1 LGHNA and CDR2 YSLEER. The CDR3 DNA reads TGCGCCAGCAGCCAGGGCTATAGGTCCGGGGAGCTGTTTTTT. Translated, it gives CASSQGYRSGELFF.